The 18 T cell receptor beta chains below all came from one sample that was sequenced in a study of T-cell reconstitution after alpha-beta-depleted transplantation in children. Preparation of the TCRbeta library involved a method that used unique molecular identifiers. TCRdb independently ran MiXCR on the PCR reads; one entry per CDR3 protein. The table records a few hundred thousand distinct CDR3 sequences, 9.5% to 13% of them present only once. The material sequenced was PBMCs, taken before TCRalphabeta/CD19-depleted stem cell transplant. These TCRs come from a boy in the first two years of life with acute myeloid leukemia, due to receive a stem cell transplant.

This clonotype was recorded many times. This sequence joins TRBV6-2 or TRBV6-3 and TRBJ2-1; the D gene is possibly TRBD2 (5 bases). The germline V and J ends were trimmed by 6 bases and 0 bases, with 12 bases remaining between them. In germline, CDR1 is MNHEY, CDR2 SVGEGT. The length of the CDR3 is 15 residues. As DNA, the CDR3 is TGTGCCAGCAGCTCAACTAGAAGCTCCTACAATGAGCAGTTCTTC. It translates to CASSSTRSSYNEQFF.

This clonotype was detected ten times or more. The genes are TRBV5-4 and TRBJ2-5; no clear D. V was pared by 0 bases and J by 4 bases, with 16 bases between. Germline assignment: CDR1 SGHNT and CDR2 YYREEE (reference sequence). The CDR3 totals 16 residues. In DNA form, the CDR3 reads TGTGCCAGCAGCTTGGGGGTAGCCTTAAGAAGAGAGACCCAGTACTTC. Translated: CASSLGVALRRETQYF.

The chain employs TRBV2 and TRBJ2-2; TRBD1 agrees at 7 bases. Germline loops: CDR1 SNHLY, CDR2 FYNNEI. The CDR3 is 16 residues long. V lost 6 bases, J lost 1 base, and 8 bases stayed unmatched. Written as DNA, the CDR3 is TGTGCCAGCAGCCTCCGGGACAGTCGGAACACCGGGGAGCTGTTTTTT. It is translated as CASSLRDSRNTGELFF.

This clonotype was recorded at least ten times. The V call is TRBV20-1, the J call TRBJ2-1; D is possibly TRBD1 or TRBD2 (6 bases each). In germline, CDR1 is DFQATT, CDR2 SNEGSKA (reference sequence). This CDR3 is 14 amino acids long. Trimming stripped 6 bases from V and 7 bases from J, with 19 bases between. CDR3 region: CSAPFGGRGNEQFF. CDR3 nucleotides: TGCAGTGCCCCTTTCGGGGGAAGGGGGAATGAGCAGTTCTTC.

CDR3 nucleotide sequence: TGTGCCAGCAGTGACTCCGGACAGCCTCCCTACGAGCAGTACTTC. Amino acid sequence: CASSDSGQPPYEQYF. The chain has TRBV28 and TRBJ2-7; perhaps TRBD1 as D (6 bases). The CDR3 extends over 15 amino acids. Trimming left V 5 bases short and J 2 bases short, with 16 bases between. Germline V gene data show CDR1 as MDHEN and CDR2 as SYDVKM.

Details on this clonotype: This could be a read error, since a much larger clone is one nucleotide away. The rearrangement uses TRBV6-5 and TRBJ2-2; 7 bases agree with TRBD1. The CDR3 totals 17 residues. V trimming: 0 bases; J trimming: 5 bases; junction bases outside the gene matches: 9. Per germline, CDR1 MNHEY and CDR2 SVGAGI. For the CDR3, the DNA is TGTGCCAGCAGTTACTCGTTCCTGGACAGGAAGACCGGGGAGCTGTTTTTT. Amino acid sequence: CASSYSFLDRKTGELFF.

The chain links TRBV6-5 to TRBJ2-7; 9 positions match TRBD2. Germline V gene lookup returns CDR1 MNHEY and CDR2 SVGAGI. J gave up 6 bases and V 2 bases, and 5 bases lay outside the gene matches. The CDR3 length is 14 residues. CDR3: CASSYGGGVTEQYF. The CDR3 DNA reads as TGTGCCAGCAGTTACGGCGGGGGGGTCACCGAGCAGTACTTC.

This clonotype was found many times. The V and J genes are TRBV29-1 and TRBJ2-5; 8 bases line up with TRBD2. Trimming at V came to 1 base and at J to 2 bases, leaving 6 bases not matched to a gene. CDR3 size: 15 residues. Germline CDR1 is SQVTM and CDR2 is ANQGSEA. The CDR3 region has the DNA TGCAGCGTTGAAGGCGCTAGCGGGCTACAAGAGACCCAGTACTTC. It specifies CSVEGASGLQETQYF.

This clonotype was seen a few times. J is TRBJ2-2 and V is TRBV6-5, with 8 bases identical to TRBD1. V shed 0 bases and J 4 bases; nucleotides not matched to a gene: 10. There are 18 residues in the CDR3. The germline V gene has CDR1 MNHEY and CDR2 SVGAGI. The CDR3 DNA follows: TGTGCCAGCAGTTACTCAAATTCAGGGGGCGGAAGCACCGGGGAGCTGTTTTTT. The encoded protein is CASSYSNSGGGSTGELFF.

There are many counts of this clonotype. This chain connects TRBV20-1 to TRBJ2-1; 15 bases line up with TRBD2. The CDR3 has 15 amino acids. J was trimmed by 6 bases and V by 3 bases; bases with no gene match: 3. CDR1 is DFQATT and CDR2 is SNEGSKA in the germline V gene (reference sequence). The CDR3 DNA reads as TGCAGTGCTAGGGGACTAGCGGGAGGATCCAATGAGCAGTTCTTC. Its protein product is CSARGLAGGSNEQFF.

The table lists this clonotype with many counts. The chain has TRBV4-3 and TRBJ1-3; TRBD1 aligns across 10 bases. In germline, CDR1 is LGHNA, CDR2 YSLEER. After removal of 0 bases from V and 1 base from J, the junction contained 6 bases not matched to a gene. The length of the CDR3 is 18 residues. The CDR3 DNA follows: TGCGCCAGCAGCCAAGATGGGACAGGGGCAAATTCTGGAAACACCATATATTTT. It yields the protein CASSQDGTGANSGNTIYF.

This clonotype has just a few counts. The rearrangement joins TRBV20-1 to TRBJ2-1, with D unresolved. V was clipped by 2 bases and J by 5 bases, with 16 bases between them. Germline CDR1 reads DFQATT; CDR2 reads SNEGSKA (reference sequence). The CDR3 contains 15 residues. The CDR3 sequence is CSARRPGLVDNEQFF. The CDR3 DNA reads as TGCAGTGCTAGACGGCCTGGGCTAGTCGACAATGAGCAGTTCTTC.

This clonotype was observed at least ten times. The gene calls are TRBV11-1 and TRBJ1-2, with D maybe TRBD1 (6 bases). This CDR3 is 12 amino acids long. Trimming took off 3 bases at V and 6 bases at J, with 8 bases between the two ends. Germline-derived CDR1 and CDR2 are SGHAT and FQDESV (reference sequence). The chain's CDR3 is CASSFAGDGYTF. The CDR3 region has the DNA TGTGCCAGCAGCTTTGCAGGGGATGGCTACACCTTC.

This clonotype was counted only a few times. The DNA of the CDR3 is TGCAGTGCTAGTCTGCCGGGGCTAGAGGAGCAGTTCTTC. Translation gives CSASLPGLEEQFF. This chain connects TRBV20-1 to TRBJ2-1, with D possibly called TRBD1 or TRBD2 (5 bases each). Deletions cut 3 bases from V and 10 bases from J, with 16 bases between. The CDR3 is 13 residues long. Germline V lookup: CDR1 DFQATT, CDR2 SNEGSKA (reference sequence).

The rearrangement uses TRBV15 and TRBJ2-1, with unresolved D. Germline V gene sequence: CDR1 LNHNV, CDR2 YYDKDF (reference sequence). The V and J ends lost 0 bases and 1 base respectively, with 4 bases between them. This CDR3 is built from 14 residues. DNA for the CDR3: TGTGCCACCAGCAGAGATCTTTCCTACAATGAGCAGTTCTTC. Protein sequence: CATSRDLSYNEQFF.

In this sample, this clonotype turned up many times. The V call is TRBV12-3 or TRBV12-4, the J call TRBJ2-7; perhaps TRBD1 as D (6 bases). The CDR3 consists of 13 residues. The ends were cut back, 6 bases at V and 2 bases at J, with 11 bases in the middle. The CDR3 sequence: CASSRTAPYEQYF. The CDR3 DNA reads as TGTGCCAGCAGCAGGACAGCCCCCTACGAGCAGTACTTC.

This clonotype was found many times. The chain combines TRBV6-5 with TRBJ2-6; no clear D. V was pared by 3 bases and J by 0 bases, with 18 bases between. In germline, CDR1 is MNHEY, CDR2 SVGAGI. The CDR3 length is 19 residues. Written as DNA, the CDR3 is TGTGCCAGCAGTTATTTTCCCCCTCGGGCCAGCTCTGGGGCCAACGTCCTGACTTTC. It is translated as CASSYFPPRASSGANVLTF.

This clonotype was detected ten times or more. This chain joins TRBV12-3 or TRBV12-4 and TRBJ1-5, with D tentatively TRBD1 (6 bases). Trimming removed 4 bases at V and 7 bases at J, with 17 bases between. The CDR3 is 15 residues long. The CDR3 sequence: CASSSRRGERQPQHF. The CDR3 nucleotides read TGTGCCAGCAGTTCACGGAGGGGGGAAAGGCAGCCCCAGCATTTT.